The sequence of this T cell receptor beta chain was determined in a study of blood T cells in healthy people across ages. At the level of the study: Capture by template switching was about one barcoded beta molecule per two T cells. Study-wide findings and caveats: Naive T cell percentage showed a strong correlation with TCR beta diversity. Older age went with lower TCR beta diversity per million T cells, in a roughly linear way.

The CDR3 runs to 14 residues. CDR1 is DFQATT, CDR2 SNEGSKA, per germline (reference sequence). V lost 6 bases and J lost 7, with 19 bases in between. Primers used in a second PCR of roughly 6 to 12 cycles were a sample-barcoded 5' primer and a J-beta primer mix. TCRdb re-analysed the 5' RACE reads in MiXCR, keeping a single row per CDR3 protein. Here the sample spans 750,000 or so distinct CDR3 sequences, roughly 25% being singletons. Turning to this clonotype: Its specificity is unknown.

The same data also went into a second study, on T cells of mothers and their children.

The chain combines TRBV20-1 with TRBJ2-1; D is perhaps TRBD1 (6 bases). The sequence was collected from a boy younger than 18 in good health. Input material: blood. CDR3 DNA: TGCAGTGCGAGACGTCAGGGGTTGCGGAATGAGCAGTTCTTC. It encodes CSARRQGLRNEQFF.